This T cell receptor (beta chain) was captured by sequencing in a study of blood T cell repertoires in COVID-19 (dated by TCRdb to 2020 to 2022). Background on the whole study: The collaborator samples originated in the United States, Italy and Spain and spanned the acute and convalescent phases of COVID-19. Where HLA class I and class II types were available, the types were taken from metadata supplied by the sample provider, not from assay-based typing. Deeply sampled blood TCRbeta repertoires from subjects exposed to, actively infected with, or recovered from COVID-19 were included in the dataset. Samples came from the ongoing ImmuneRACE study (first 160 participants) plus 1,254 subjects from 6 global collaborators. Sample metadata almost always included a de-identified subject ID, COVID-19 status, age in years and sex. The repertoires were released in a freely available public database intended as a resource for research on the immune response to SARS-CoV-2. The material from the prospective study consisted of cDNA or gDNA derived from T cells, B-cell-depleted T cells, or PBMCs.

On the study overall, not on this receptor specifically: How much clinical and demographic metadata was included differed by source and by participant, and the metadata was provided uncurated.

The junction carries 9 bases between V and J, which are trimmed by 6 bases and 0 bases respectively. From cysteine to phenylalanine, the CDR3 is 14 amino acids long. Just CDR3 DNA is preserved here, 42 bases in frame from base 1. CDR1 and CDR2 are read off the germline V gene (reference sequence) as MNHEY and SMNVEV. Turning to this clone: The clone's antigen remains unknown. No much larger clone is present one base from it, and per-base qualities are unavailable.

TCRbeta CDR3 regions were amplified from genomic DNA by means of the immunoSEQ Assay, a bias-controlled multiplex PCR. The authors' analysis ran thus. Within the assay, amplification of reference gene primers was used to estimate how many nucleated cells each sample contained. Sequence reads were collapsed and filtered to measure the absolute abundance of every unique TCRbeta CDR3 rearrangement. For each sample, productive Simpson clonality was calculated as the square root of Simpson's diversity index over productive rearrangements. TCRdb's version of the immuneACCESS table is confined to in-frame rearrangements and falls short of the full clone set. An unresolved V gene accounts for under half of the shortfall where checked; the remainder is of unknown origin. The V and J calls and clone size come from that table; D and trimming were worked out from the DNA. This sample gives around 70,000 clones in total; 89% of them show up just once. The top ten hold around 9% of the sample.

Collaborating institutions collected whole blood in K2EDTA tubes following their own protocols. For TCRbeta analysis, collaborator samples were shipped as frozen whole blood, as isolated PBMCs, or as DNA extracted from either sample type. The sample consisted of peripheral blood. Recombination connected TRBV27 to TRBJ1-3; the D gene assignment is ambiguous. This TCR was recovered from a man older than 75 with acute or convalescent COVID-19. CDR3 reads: CASSGLNSGNTIYF. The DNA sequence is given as TGTGCCAGCAGCGGACTCAACTCTGGAAACACCATATATTTT.